Ten or more counts support the clone carrying this TCR beta chain. No antigen is known for it. This sample was included in a study of early T cells in non-severe SARS-CoV-2 infection. TCRdb reprocessed the 5' RACE reads via MiXCR and lists one record per CDR3 protein. The sample shows some 60,000 distinct CDR3 sequences, more than 8.5% of them seen only once. This CDR3 spans 13 amino acids. Trimming removed 2 bases from V and 6 bases from J; junction bases left unmatched: 6. Germline V lookup: CDR1 SQVTM, CDR2 ANQGSEA. Regarding the study as a whole: Database matching using VDJdb favored anti-spike CD8 responses, with private and CD4 specificities left missing.

This clonotype originated in an adult who was a healthcare worker with PCR-confirmed SARS-CoV-2 infection or an uninfected control (not recorded which). This chain joins TRBV29-1 and TRBJ1-2; 7 bases line up with TRBD1. Source material: whole blood. The DNA of the CDR3 is TGCAGCGTTGAAACACAGGGGCTAAATGGCTACACCTTC. Translation: CSVETQGLNGYTF.